The following is a T cell receptor beta chain sequence with its context. This sample is part of a study of blood T cell repertoires in COVID-19. Whole-study context: COVID-19 samples from acute and convalescent phases originated in the United States, Italy and Spain. From T cells, B-cell-depleted T cells, or PBMCs came the material, which was cDNA or gDNA.

Germline V gene sequence: CDR1 SGDLS, CDR2 YYNGEE. V lost 4 bases and J lost 5; bases outside the gene matches: 11. This CDR3 has 16 amino acids. In the authors' workflow: Reference gene primers were amplified, and this amplification served to estimate nucleated cell counts. Data came from immunoSEQ multiplex PCR; TCRdb stores just in-frame clones and leaves some out. That table supplies the V and J calls and clone size; D and trimming were determined from the DNA. The profile shows about 120,000 clones, over 75% of them singletons. V gene TRBV9 combines with J gene TRBJ1-4; 7 bases line up with TRBD1. This clonotype originated in a woman of 80 years or more with acute or convalescent COVID-19. Sequenced: peripheral blood. The CDR3 nucleotides read TGTGCCAGCAGCCCACGATGGACAGGTCCCAATGAAAAACTGTTTTTT. This gives the protein CASSPRWTGPNEKLFF.